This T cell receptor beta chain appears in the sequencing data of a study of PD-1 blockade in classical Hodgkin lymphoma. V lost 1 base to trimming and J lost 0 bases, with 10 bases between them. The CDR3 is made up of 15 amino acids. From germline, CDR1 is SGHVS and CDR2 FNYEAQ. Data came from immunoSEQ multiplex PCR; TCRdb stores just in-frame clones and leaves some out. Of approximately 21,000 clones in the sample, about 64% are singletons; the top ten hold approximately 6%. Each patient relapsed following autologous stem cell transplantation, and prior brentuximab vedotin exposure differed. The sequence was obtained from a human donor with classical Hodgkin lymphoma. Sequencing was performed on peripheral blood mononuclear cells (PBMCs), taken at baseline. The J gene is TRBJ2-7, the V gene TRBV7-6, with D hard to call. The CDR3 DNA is TGTGCCAGCAGCTTAGGCTCCGTTAGCTCCTACGAGCAGTACTTC. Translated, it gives CASSLGSVSSYEQYF. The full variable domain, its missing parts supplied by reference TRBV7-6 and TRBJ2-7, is GAGVSQSPRYKVTKRGQDVALRCDPISGHVSLYWYRQALGQGPEFLTYFNYEAQQDKSGLPNDRFSAERPEGSISTLTIQRTEQRDSAMYRCASSLGSVSSYEQYFGPGTRLTVT.